One and the same sample provided the 17 T cell receptor beta chains below, sequenced in a study of blood T cell repertoires in COVID-19. Some clones are missing from TCRdb's copy, which holds only in-frame ones; the method was immunoSEQ multiplex PCR. This table has around 200,000 clones, approximately 86% appearing once. Sequenced: peripheral blood. The source of these receptors is a woman under 40 with COVID-19, enrolled during active disease.

This sequence joins TRBV3-1 (or the pseudogene TRBV3-2) and TRBJ2-5; 8 bases map to TRBD2. Looked up from germline, CDR1 is LGHDT and CDR2 is YNNKEL (reference sequence). The CDR3 extends over 13 amino acids. V lost 0 bases to trimming and J lost 12 bases; unmatched junction nucleotides: 6. CDR3 sequence: CASSQDLGGAEYF. CDR3 bases: TGTGCCAGCAGCCAAGATCTCGGGGGGGCCGAGTACTTC.

V and J are TRBV7-2 and TRBJ1-4, with D perhaps matching TRBD1 (6 bases). The germline gives CDR1 SGHTA, CDR2 FQGNSA. The CDR3 length is 15 residues. V was trimmed by 3 bases and J by 1 base, leaving 9 bases between them. For the CDR3, the DNA is TGTGCCAGCAGCTTTCAGGGGCTAACTAATGAAAAACTGTTTTTT. Amino acid sequence: CASSFQGLTNEKLFF.

This clone was detected once. The rearrangement joins TRBV3-1 (or the pseudogene TRBV3-2) to TRBJ1-6; TRBD1 matches at 8 bases. V gave up 4 bases and J gave up 2 bases; unmatched junction bases: 13. Germline CDR1 is LGHDT and CDR2 is YNNKEL (reference sequence). This CDR3 spans 19 amino acids. The CDR3 is CASSRETGDINTYNSPLHF. For the CDR3, the DNA is TGTGCCAGCAGCCGCGAGACAGGGGATATAAACACCTATAATTCACCCCTCCACTTT.

This clone appeared a single time. The rearrangement links TRBV2 to TRBJ1-5; D is uncertain. This CDR3 region has 13 residues. The germline V and J ends were trimmed by 6 bases and 3 bases, with 9 bases remaining between them. Germline lookup yields CDR1 SNHLY and CDR2 FYNNEI. CDR3 DNA: TGTGCCAGCAGGTCGAGGTCCAATCAGCCCCAGCATTTT. This codes for CASRSRSNQPQHF.

V and J are TRBV11-1 and TRBJ2-2; 8 bases map to TRBD1. J gave up 5 bases and V 5 bases, and 7 bases lay outside the gene matches. The length of the CDR3 is 15 residues. Per the germline V gene, CDR1 is SGHAT and CDR2 is FQDESV (reference sequence). In DNA form, the CDR3 reads TGTGCCAGCAGCCCCGACAGGGGAACAACCGGGGAGCTGTTTTTT. Translated: CASSPDRGTTGELFF.

The chain combines TRBV15 with TRBJ1-1, with D maybe TRBD1 (5 bases). This CDR3 has 17 amino acids. Deletions cut 0 bases from V and 6 bases from J, with 20 bases between. CDR1 and CDR2 from the germline V gene are LNHNV and YYDKDF (reference sequence). This CDR3 reads CATSRDDVGASVPEAFF. For the CDR3, the DNA is TGTGCCACCAGCAGAGATGACGTTGGGGCCTCAGTTCCTGAAGCTTTCTTT.

This chain uses TRBV9 with TRBJ2-2; D ambiguous. Germline V lookup: CDR1 SGDLS, CDR2 YYNGEE. V lost 0 bases to trimming and J lost 3 bases, with 9 bases between them. This CDR3 spans 15 amino acids. The CDR3 protein is CASSVGGLHTGELFF. CDR3 coding DNA: TGTGCCAGCAGCGTAGGTGGGCTACACACCGGGGAGCTGTTTTTT.

This chain links TRBV4-1 with TRBJ2-1, with 7 bases identical to TRBD1. In germline, CDR1 is MGHRA, CDR2 YSYEKL. The CDR3 is 16 residues long. Unmatched junction bases numbered 7, after V lost 3 bases and J lost 2 bases. CDR3: CASSHDPGQPYNEQFF. The CDR3 bases are TGCGCCAGCAGCCATGATCCGGGACAGCCCTACAATGAGCAGTTCTTC.

The V and J genes are TRBV7-9 and TRBJ2-7, with 7 bases that match TRBD2. The CDR3 runs 12 residues. V lost 2 bases, J lost 7 bases, and 2 bases stayed unmatched. The germline V gene has CDR1 SEHNR and CDR2 FQNEAQ (reference sequence). The chain's CDR3 is CASSLIGGEQYF. The CDR3 nucleotides are TGTGCCAGCAGCTTAATCGGGGGGGAGCAGTACTTC.

The chain is built from TRBV5-1 and TRBJ2-1; 8 nucleotides agree with TRBD1. V was pared by 4 bases and J by 6 bases, with 3 bases of the junction left unmatched. Germline values: CDR1 SGHRS, CDR2 YFSETQ. This CDR3 is 13 amino acids long. The chain's CDR3 is CASSPGQVNEQFF. In DNA, the CDR3 is TGCGCCAGCAGCCCGGGACAGGTCAATGAGCAGTTCTTC.

The chain has TRBV6-5 and TRBJ1-1; TRBD1 aligns across 7 bases. The CDR3 extends over 14 amino acids. J gave up 0 bases and V 5 bases, and 3 bases lay outside the gene matches. Per germline, CDR1 MNHEY and CDR2 SVGAGI. CDR3 residues: CASSKTGMNTEAFF. The CDR3 region has the DNA TGTGCCAGCAGTAAGACAGGGATGAACACTGAAGCTTTCTTT.

V usage is TRBV7-9 and J usage is TRBJ2-3, with 8 bases that match TRBD2. The V segment lost 1 base and the J segment 0 bases; nucleotides outside the gene matches: 6. The CDR3 runs to 17 residues. Germline lookup yields CDR1 SEHNR and CDR2 FQNEAQ (reference sequence). The CDR3 DNA reads as TGTGCCAGCAGCTTAGGTGTCTTAGCGGGAAGCACAGATACGCAGTATTTT. This encodes CASSLGVLAGSTDTQYF.

The V and J genes are TRBV7-9 and TRBJ2-3, with D tentatively TRBD1 (5 bases). The V end was cut by 1 base, the J end by 0 bases, with 8 bases between. In germline, CDR1 is SEHNR, CDR2 FQNEAQ (reference sequence). The CDR3 is made up of 15 amino acids. CDR3 DNA: TGTGCCAGCAGCTTAGTAAGGGGAAGCACAGATACGCAGTATTTT. Protein sequence: CASSLVRGSTDTQYF.

This chain connects TRBV27 to TRBJ1-2, with D possibly being TRBD1 (6 bases). This CDR3 region has 13 residues. The ends were cut back, 9 bases at V and 2 bases at J, with 13 bases in the middle. Germline-derived CDR1 and CDR2 are MNHEY and SMNVEV (reference sequence). The CDR3 region has the DNA TGTGCCAGTACCGGACAGACAAACTATGGCTACACCTTC. The encoded protein is CASTGQTNYGYTF.

The chain joins TRBV30 to TRBJ2-5; tentatively, D is TRBD2 (5 bases). Trimming cost V 2 bases and J 4 bases, with 14 bases left between them. The CDR3 length is 14 residues. Germline lookup yields CDR1 GTSNPN and CDR2 SVGIG (reference sequence). The chain's CDR3 is CAWSSGPRPETQYF. The CDR3, as DNA: TGTGCCTGGAGTAGCGGACCGAGGCCAGAGACCCAGTACTTC.

The table lists this clone with a few counts. The chain employs TRBV5-6 and TRBJ2-1, with 10 bases that match TRBD2. The J segment lost 5 bases and the V segment lost 5 bases, leaving 13 bases of the junction unmatched. The CDR3 has 17 amino acids. Germline V CDR1 and CDR2: SGHDT, YYEEEE. CDR3 in amino acids: CASRQGTSVTWDNEQFF. CDR3 bases: TGTGCCAGCAGACAAGGGACTAGCGTTACCTGGGACAATGAGCAGTTCTTC.

The chain is built from TRBV21-1 and TRBJ1-2; TRBD1 is the table's D call, not checked against the DNA. TRBV21-1 is labeled a pseudogene. This CDR3 has 14 amino acids. CDR3 region: CASSTKGQAYGYTF. The CDR3 DNA reads TGTGCCAGCAGCACCAAAGGACAGGCCTATGGCTACACCTTC.